Listed below are T cell receptor beta chains from one sample, sequenced in a study of blood T cell repertoires in COVID-19. TCRdb's copy holds only in-frame clones and misses some; the assay was immunoSEQ multiplex PCR. The table has about 260,000 clones, roughly 90% seen once. What was sequenced was peripheral blood. Source of these receptors: a human donor in a cohort sampled during active COVID-19. CDR3s include the opening cysteine and the closing phenylalanine or tryptophan. The D gene is left open where the match is weak.

d_gene,j_gene,v_gene,CDR3aa,CDR3nt
.,TRBJ1-1,TRBV3-1/TRBV3-2,CASSQDRSTIDREAFF,TGTGCCAGCAGCCAAGATAGGTCGACGATTGACAGGGAAGCTTTCTTT
TRBD1,TRBJ1-4,TRBV4-1,CASSQGGTGTEKLFF,TGCGCCAGCAGCCAAGGGGGGACAGGGACTGAAAAACTGTTTTTT
TRBD2,TRBJ2-7,TRBV9,CASSPHPGTSGGTYEQYF,TGTGCCAGCAGCCCCCACCCCGGGACTAGCGGGGGAACCTACGAGCAGTACTTC
.,TRBJ2-7,TRBV6-5,CASTQAREQYF,TGTGCCAGCACCCAGGCCCGCGAGCAGTACTTC
.,TRBJ2-7,TRBV30,CAWSGAPYEQYF,TGTGCCTGGAGTGGAGCCCCCTACGAGCAGTACTTC
.,TRBJ1-1,TRBV7-9,CASSFGVTVNTEAFF,TGTGCCAGCAGCTTCGGAGTGACAGTGAACACTGAAGCTTTCTTT
TRBD2,TRBJ2-7,TRBV15,CATSSHRGLAGRSYEQYF,TGTGCCACCAGCTCCCATCGGGGACTAGCGGGAAGGAGCTACGAGCAGTACTTC
TRBD1,TRBJ1-1,TRBV28,CASSPGDRFDGGTEAFF,TGTGCCAGCAGTCCGGGGGACAGGTTCGATGGGGGCACTGAAGCTTTCTTT
.,TRBJ1-2,TRBV9,CASSPTRGSSHYGYTF,TGTGCCAGCAGCCCAACCCGGGGATCTTCACACTATGGCTACACCTTC
.,TRBJ1-3,TRBV27,CASSERTAQAPNTIYF,TGTGCCAGCAGTGAAAGGACAGCTCAAGCCCCAAACACCATATATTTT
.,TRBJ1-1,TRBV30,CAWSVETVGAFF,TGTGCCTGGAGTGTAGAGACAGTAGGAGCTTTCTTT
.,TRBJ2-6,TRBV4-3,CASSQDLREILSGANVLTF,TGCGCCAGCAGCCAAGACCTCAGGGAAATCCTCTCTGGGGCCAACGTCCTGACTTTC